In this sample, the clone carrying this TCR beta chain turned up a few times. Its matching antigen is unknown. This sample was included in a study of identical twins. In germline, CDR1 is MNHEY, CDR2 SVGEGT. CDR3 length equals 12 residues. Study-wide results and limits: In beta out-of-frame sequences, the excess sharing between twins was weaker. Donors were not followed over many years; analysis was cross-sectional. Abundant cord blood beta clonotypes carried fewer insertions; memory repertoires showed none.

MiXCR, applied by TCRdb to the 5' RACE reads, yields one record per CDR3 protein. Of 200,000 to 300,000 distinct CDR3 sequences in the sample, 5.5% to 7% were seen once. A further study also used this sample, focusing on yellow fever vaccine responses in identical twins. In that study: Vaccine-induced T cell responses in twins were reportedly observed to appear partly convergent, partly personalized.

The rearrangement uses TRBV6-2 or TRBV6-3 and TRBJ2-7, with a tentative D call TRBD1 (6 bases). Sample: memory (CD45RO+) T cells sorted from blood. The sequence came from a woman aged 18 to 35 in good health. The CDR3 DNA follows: TGTCCGACTTTGAGGACAGTCCACGAGCAGTACGTC. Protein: CPTLRTVHEQYV.